This passage covers 15 T cell receptor beta chains from one sample sequenced in a study of high-grade serous ovarian cancer treatment subgroups. The method was immunoSEQ multiplex PCR; TCRdb's version includes in-frame clones alone and lacks a portion of them. The sample consists of approximately 40,000 clones, 79% of them appearing once. The tumor samples were collected prior to definitive surgery or chemotherapy. The specimen sequenced was tumor tissue. These receptor sequences come from a human donor with high-grade serous ovarian cancer.

V gene TRBV16 combines with J gene TRBJ2-4; maybe TRBD2 (6 bases). Germline CDR1 reads KGHSY; CDR2 reads FQNENV. Trimming left V 5 bases short and J 3 bases short, with 29 bases between. The CDR3 contains 20 residues. In nucleotides, the CDR3 is TGTGCCAGCAGCTCCAAGACCCCGGGACTTGGAACTGGTAACAAAAACATTCAGTACTTC. It translates to CASSSKTPGLGTGNKNIQYF.

The chain is built from TRBV10-3 and TRBJ2-5; tentatively, D is TRBD1 or TRBD2 (5 bases each). The V end lost 5 bases, the J end lost 11 bases, and 12 bases lay between the germline ends. Germline-derived CDR1 and CDR2 are ENHRY and SYGVKD. This CDR3 region has 11 residues. CDR3 sequence (DNA): TGTGCCATCAGTCCGGGACGGAGGCAGTACTTC. Amino acids: CAISPGRRQYF.

This sequence joins TRBV10-3 and TRBJ2-7, with 8 bases lining up with TRBD1. The germline CDR1 and CDR2 sequences are ENHRY and SYGVKD. The CDR3 sequence is 14 residues long. V lost 6 bases to trimming and J lost 2 bases; unmatched junction nucleotides: 6. DNA for the CDR3: TGTGCCATCAGGAATCAGGGGGCCGCCTACGAGCAGTACTTC. Its protein is CAIRNQGAAYEQYF.

The genes are TRBV14 and TRBJ2-1; TRBD2 agrees at 13 bases. The CDR3 runs to 18 residues. The germline CDR1 and CDR2 sequences are SGHDN and FVKESK. The V segment lost 2 bases and the J segment 5 bases; nucleotides outside the gene matches: 9. In DNA form, the CDR3 reads TGTGCCAGCAGCCAAACCCCACTAGCGGGAGGGCGAAACAATGAGCAGTTCTTC. This translates into CASSQTPLAGGRNNEQFF.

This chain connects TRBV29-1 to TRBJ2-5, with 7 bases that match TRBD1. The closer fit of TRBJ2-7 to the DNA end suggests the J call may be wrong. This CDR3 has 14 amino acids. Germline lookup yields CDR1 SQVTM and CDR2 ANQGSEA. The CDR3 DNA follows: TGCAGCGTTGCCCGACAGGGTCCCGCTGGCGAGCAGTACTTC. It specifies CSVARQGPAGEQYF.

V gene TRBV28 combines with J gene TRBJ1-2; D is possibly TRBD1 (5 bases). From germline, CDR1 is MDHEN and CDR2 SYDVKM. The V end was cut by 1 base, the J end by 0 bases, with 9 bases between. The CDR3 runs to 15 residues. The CDR3 nucleotides are TGTGCCAGCAGTTTATTCAGGGCTACTAACTATGGCTACACCTTC. The encoded protein is CASSLFRATNYGYTF.

V usage is TRBV5-6 and J usage is TRBJ2-1; D remains ambiguous. The CDR3 covers 12 residues. Per the germline V gene, CDR1 is SGHDT and CDR2 is YYEEEE. Trimming removed 5 bases at V and 6 bases at J, with 9 bases between. The CDR3 sequence: CASRLGGNEQFF. CDR3 in DNA: TGTGCCAGCAGGCTGGGTGGCAATGAGCAGTTCTTC.

This chain uses TRBV29-1 with TRBJ2-7, with 7 nucleotides matching TRBD1. CDR1 and CDR2 (germline): SQVTM, ANQGSEA. The CDR3 consists of 11 residues. The junction had 6 bases not matched to a gene; V was cut back by 7 bases and J by 6 bases. CDR3 nucleotide sequence: TGCAGCGCCGTGAGGGGGCCCGAGCAGTACTTC. Residues: CSAVRGPEQYF.

The chain combines TRBV19 with TRBJ1-5, with D hard to call. Trimming removed 10 bases from V and 2 bases from J, with 12 bases in between. The CDR3 consists of 13 residues. Germline V lookup: CDR1 LNHDA, CDR2 SQIVND (reference sequence). The CDR3 sequence: CATAFTGNQPQHF. The DNA for the CDR3 is TGTGCCACCGCTTTCACAGGCAATCAGCCCCAGCATTTT. Complete variable domain (other parts from reference TRBV19 and TRBJ1-5): DGGITQSPKYLFRKEGQNVTLSCEQNLNHDAMYWYRQDPGQGLRLIYYSQIVNDFQKGDIAEGYSVSREKKESFPLTVTSAQKNPTAFYLCATAFTGNQPQHFGDGTRLSIL.

The chain combines TRBV5-4 with TRBJ2-7; maybe TRBD2 (5 bases). CDR1 SGHNT and CDR2 YYREEE come from the germline V gene (reference sequence). The V end lost 0 bases, the J end lost 0 bases, and 16 bases lay between the germline ends. The CDR3 consists of 17 residues. This CDR3 is CASSLEDIGGPSYEQYF. The CDR3 nucleotides are TGTGCCAGCAGCTTGGAGGATATTGGAGGCCCCTCCTACGAGCAGTACTTC.

This clone was detected only a few times. The genes are TRBV6-5 and TRBJ1-2; 9 bases align to TRBD1. Losses at the gene ends were 4 bases for V and 8 bases for J; bases not matched to a gene: 5. The CDR3 has 13 amino acids. From germline, CDR1 is MNHEY and CDR2 SVGAGI. CDR3: CASSSGQGSGYTF. CDR3 coding DNA: TGTGCCAGCAGTTCGGGACAGGGTTCGGGCTACACCTTC.

The chain has TRBV9 and TRBJ2-5, with D possibly matching TRBD1 (6 bases). Germline values: CDR1 SGDLS, CDR2 YYNGEE. The V end lost 3 bases, the J end lost 2 bases, and 11 bases lay between the germline ends. CDR3 size: 14 residues. The CDR3 coding sequence is TGTGCCAGCAGCGGTCCAACAGGGCAAGAGACCCAGTACTTC. Its protein is CASSGPTGQETQYF.

The chain has TRBV7-3 and TRBJ2-5, with 8 bases that match TRBD1. V gave up 3 bases and J gave up 5 bases; unmatched junction bases: 14. The CDR3 is 17 amino acids. CDR1 and CDR2 (germline): SGHTA, FQGTGA. CDR3 residues: CASSFGPPDRGWETQYF. The CDR3 DNA sequence: TGTGCCAGCAGCTTCGGTCCCCCCGACAGGGGATGGGAGACCCAGTACTTC. Complete variable domain (other parts from reference TRBV7-3 and TRBJ2-5): GAGVSQTPSNKVTEKGKYVELRCDPISGHTALYWYRQSLGQGPEFLIYFQGTGAADDSGLPNDRFFAVRPEGSVSTLKIQRTERGDSAVYLCASSFGPPDRGWETQYFGPGTRLLVL.

The CDR3: CASILGTVTGELFF. CDR3 bases: TGTGCCAGCATCCTGGGGACGGTCACCGGGGAGCTGTTTTTT. The rearrangement uses TRBV7-9 and TRBJ2-2; the D call may be TRBD1 or TRBD2 (5 bases each). V was pared by 7 bases and J by 4 bases, with 13 bases between. Germline V CDR1 and CDR2: SEHNR, FQNEAQ (reference sequence). The CDR3 spans 14 residues.

The CDR3 reads CAAGGGQSYEQYF. In nucleotides, the CDR3 is TGTGCCGCTGGGGGGGGCCAGTCCTACGAGCAGTACTTC. The rearrangement joins TRBV15 to TRBJ2-7, with a tentative D call TRBD2 (7 bases). Germline CDR1 LNHNV, CDR2 YYDKDF (reference sequence). V lost 11 bases, J lost 1 base, and 15 bases lay in between. This CDR3 is 13 amino acids long.